The entry below gives a single T cell receptor (beta chain) sequence along with its context. The antigen remains undetermined. Breast cancer patients provided tissue from their axillary draining lymph nodes. This sample was included in a study of breast tumors, draining lymph nodes, adjacent tissues. The study's findings and limits: Findings are consistent with lymph node origin and intratumoral expansion of most tumor T cells. Tumor and nontumor repertoires were significantly more similar in luminal-like than in basal-like breast cancer. Tumor TCR diversity was below lymph nodes but above nontumor tissue. The lymph node origin of tumor T cells was framed as consistent with a hypothesis, not demonstrated.

The V gene's germline CDR1 is DFQATT and CDR2 SNEGSKA (reference sequence). V lost 3 bases and J lost 3, with 6 bases in between. The CDR3 totals 12 residues. TCRdb re-analysed the multiplex PCR reads in MiXCR, keeping a single row per CDR3 protein. The data show 150,000 or so distinct CDR3 sequences, about 30% seen once. This TCR was sampled from a female donor with breast cancer. Some clones in this sample may be carry-over from other donors' samples. The sample consisted of axillary lymph node tissue. The chain couples TRBV20-1 to TRBJ1-5; D unresolved. In nucleotides, the CDR3 is TGCAGTGCTAGCACTCCCAATCAGCCCCAGCATTTT. Its translation: CSASTPNQPQHF.